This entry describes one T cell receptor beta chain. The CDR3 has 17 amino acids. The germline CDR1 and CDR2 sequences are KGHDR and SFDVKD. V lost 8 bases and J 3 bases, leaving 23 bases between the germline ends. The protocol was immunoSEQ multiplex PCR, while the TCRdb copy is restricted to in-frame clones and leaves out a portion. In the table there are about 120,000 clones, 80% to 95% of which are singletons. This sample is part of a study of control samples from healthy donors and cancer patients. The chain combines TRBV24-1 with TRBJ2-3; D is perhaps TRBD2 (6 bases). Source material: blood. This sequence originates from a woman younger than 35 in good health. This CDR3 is CATIPTSGGGSTDTQYF. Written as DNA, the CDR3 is TGTGCCACCATCCCCACCAGCGGAGGAGGGAGTACAGATACGCAGTATTTT.